This TCR beta chain was retrieved from a study of OX40 agonist ivuxolimab in advanced cancers. About the research overall: The group had a mean age of around 60 years, ranged from roughly 20 to 80, and was 82.7% male. Study results and caveats: CD4+ and CD8+ blood T cells expanded clonally by week 6 at 0.1 to 3.0 mg/kg. Certain nonresponding patients likewise had low normalized T-cell clonal expansion.

As for this clone: Its antigen is undetermined.

Libraries were prepared by immunoSEQ multiplex PCR; TCRdb keeps only in-frame clonotypes and omits some of them. The data show over 55,000 clones, approximately 89% seen once. This CDR3 region has 14 residues. From germline, CDR1 is MGHRA and CDR2 YSYEKL. The germline V and J ends were trimmed by 0 bases and 11 bases, with 17 bases remaining between them. Researchers took blood at baseline, on cycle 4 day 1, and on cycle 7 day 1. The gene calls are TRBV4-1 and TRBJ2-7; D might be TRBD1 (5 bases). The specimen was CD4+ or CD8+ T cells sorted from blood, collected in a trial of the OX40 agonist ivuxolimab. This TCR derives from an adult with an advanced solid tumor such as melanoma, head and neck, liver or kidney cancer. The chain's CDR3 is CASSQEQQGRHKYF. CDR3 DNA: TGCGCCAGCAGCCAAGAGCAGCAGGGCAGACACAAGTACTTC.